This is a list of T cell receptor beta chains from one sample in a study of blood T cell repertoires in COVID-19. Profiling relied on immunoSEQ multiplex PCR, and the TCRdb table lists in-frame clones only, not all of them. Of 8,000 or so clones listed, under 90% are singletons. The sample was peripheral blood. The source is a human donor in a cohort sampled during active COVID-19. The CDR3 runs from the conserved cysteine through the conserved F or W. The order of the fields is D gene, CDR3 length, J gene, clone size, V gene, CDR3 DNA, CDR3 protein. The D gene is left open where the match is weak. Clone size is shown for a subset of rows, as once, few, many or a class of expanded clone.

d_gene: TRBD2
len: 16
j_gene: TRBJ2-3
abundance: -
v_gene: TRBV5-1
CDR3nt: TGCGCCAGCAGCTTGGGTAGCGGGGGGGCGACAGATACGCAGTATTTT
CDR3aa: CASSLGSGGATDTQYF

d_gene: -
len: 15
j_gene: TRBJ1-1
abundance: few
v_gene: TRBV10-3
CDR3nt: TGTGCCATCAGTGAGCTTGGGCAGGGGTGGACTGAAGCTTTCTTT
CDR3aa: CAISELGQGWTEAFF

d_gene: -
len: 17
j_gene: TRBJ2-1
abundance: -
v_gene: TRBV13
CDR3nt: TGTGCCAGCAGCCGCGATCCCGGGACTGAAGACTACAATGAGCAGTTCTTC
CDR3aa: CASSRDPGTEDYNEQFF

d_gene: TRBD1
len: 15
j_gene: TRBJ1-2
abundance: -
v_gene: TRBV15
CDR3nt: TGTGCCACCAGCAGGCCGGGACAGGTTACCTATGGCTACACCTTC
CDR3aa: CATSRPGQVTYGYTF

d_gene: TRBD1
len: 13
j_gene: TRBJ2-4
abundance: -
v_gene: TRBV3-1/TRBV3-2
CDR3nt: TGTGCCAGCAGCTACGGACAGGGCGGTATACAGTACTTC
CDR3aa: CASSYGQGGIQYF

d_gene: -
len: 12
j_gene: TRBJ1-2
abundance: once
v_gene: TRBV2
CDR3nt: TGTGCCGGGAGATACGCAGGAGATGGCTACACCTTC
CDR3aa: CAGRYAGDGYTF

d_gene: TRBD2
len: 14
j_gene: TRBJ2-2
abundance: -
v_gene: TRBV27
CDR3nt: TGTACCAGCAGGGCCGGGACTAGCGTCGTGGAGCTGTTTTTT
CDR3aa: CTSRAGTSVVELFF

d_gene: -
len: 13
j_gene: TRBJ1-2
abundance: -
v_gene: TRBV29-1
CDR3nt: TGCAGCGTTGAAGGGCAGTATAACTATGGCTACACCTTC
CDR3aa: CSVEGQYNYGYTF

d_gene: -
len: 15
j_gene: TRBJ2-7
abundance: -
v_gene: TRBV4-3
CDR3nt: TGCGCCAGCAGCCAAGAATTCGACAGGCGGTACGAGCAGTACTTC
CDR3aa: CASSQEFDRRYEQYF

d_gene: -
len: 17
j_gene: TRBJ1-6
abundance: once
v_gene: TRBV5-6
CDR3nt: TGTGCCAGCAGCGCCAAGCGGGGGAGCTCCTATAATTCACCCCTCCACTTT
CDR3aa: CASSAKRGSSYNSPLHF

d_gene: TRBD1
len: 13
j_gene: TRBJ2-1
abundance: once
v_gene: TRBV11-2
CDR3nt: TGTGCCAGCAGTCAACAGGGGGGCAATGAGCAGTTCTTC
CDR3aa: CASSQQGGNEQFF

d_gene: TRBD1
len: 14
j_gene: TRBJ1-1
abundance: -
v_gene: TRBV7-3
CDR3nt: TGTGCCAGCAGCCCGGGACAGGGGAACACTGAAGCTTTCTTT
CDR3aa: CASSPGQGNTEAFF

d_gene: -
len: 11
j_gene: TRBJ1-1
abundance: -
v_gene: TRBV7-2
CDR3nt: TGTGCCAGCAGCCTACAGGTCGGAGCTTTCTTT
CDR3aa: CASSLQVGAFF

d_gene: TRBD2
len: 14
j_gene: TRBJ2-5
abundance: -
v_gene: TRBV20-1
CDR3nt: TGCAGTGCTAGTCTCTCGGCGGGAGGAGAGACCCAGTACTTC
CDR3aa: CSASLSAGGETQYF

d_gene: -
len: 13
j_gene: TRBJ2-1
abundance: -
v_gene: TRBV7-2
CDR3nt: TGTGCTCTTCGGCAGGGGACAAACAATGAGCAGTTCTTC
CDR3aa: CALRQGTNNEQFF

d_gene: -
len: 15
j_gene: TRBJ1-5
abundance: -
v_gene: TRBV6-6
CDR3nt: TGTGCCAGCAGTCGACAGTTCCCTTCCAATCAGCCCCAGCATTTT
CDR3aa: CASSRQFPSNQPQHF

d_gene: TRBD1
len: 15
j_gene: TRBJ2-1
abundance: once
v_gene: TRBV25-1
CDR3nt: TGTGCCAGCAGTTACCGGGACAGGGCCTACAATGAGCAGTTCTTC
CDR3aa: CASSYRDRAYNEQFF

d_gene: -
len: 11
j_gene: TRBJ1-2
abundance: -
v_gene: TRBV29-1
CDR3nt: TGCAGCGTGGGGGGTAACTATGGCTACACCTTC
CDR3aa: CSVGGNYGYTF

d_gene: -
len: 15
j_gene: TRBJ1-6
abundance: -
v_gene: TRBV5-5
CDR3nt: TGTGCCAGCAGCTTAGAGGTACAGGTAGTCTCACCCCTCCACTTT
CDR3aa: CASSLEVQVVSPLHF

d_gene: -
len: 14
j_gene: TRBJ1-6
abundance: -
v_gene: TRBV6-5
CDR3nt: TGTGCCAGCAGTCCGCGGACTCTTGGAGGACCCCTCCACTTT
CDR3aa: CASSPRTLGGPLHF

d_gene: TRBD2
len: 15
j_gene: TRBJ2-3
abundance: -
v_gene: TRBV6-5
CDR3nt: TGTGCCAGCCGCACGGCCGGACTAGCTGCAGATACGCAGTATTTT
CDR3aa: CASRTAGLAADTQYF

d_gene: TRBD1
len: 13
j_gene: TRBJ2-7
abundance: once
v_gene: TRBV6-2/TRBV6-3
CDR3nt: TGTGCCAGCAGCAGAGGACAGGGGTTCGAGCAGTACTTC
CDR3aa: CASSRGQGFEQYF

d_gene: TRBD2
len: 14
j_gene: TRBJ2-3
abundance: -
v_gene: TRBV4-1
CDR3nt: TGCGCCAGCAGCCTAGCGGGAGCTAAAGATACGCAGTATTTT
CDR3aa: CASSLAGAKDTQYF

d_gene: -
len: 15
j_gene: TRBJ2-2
abundance: -
v_gene: TRBV28
CDR3nt: TGTGCCAGCAGTACCCATCAGGGGACGGCCGGGGAGCTGTTTTTT
CDR3aa: CASSTHQGTAGELFF

d_gene: TRBD2
len: 18
j_gene: TRBJ2-1
abundance: -
v_gene: TRBV5-8
CDR3nt: TGTGCCAGCAGCCTGCTATTCGGACTAGCGGGGGGGCCGGGTGAGCAGTTCTTC
CDR3aa: CASSLLFGLAGGPGEQFF

d_gene: -
len: 12
j_gene: TRBJ2-2
abundance: -
v_gene: TRBV27
CDR3nt: TGTGCCAGCAGCAGTGTAACCGGGGAGCTGTTTTTT
CDR3aa: CASSSVTGELFF

d_gene: TRBD2
len: 16
j_gene: TRBJ2-3
abundance: -
v_gene: TRBV18
CDR3nt: TGTGCCAGCTCACCACCACTAGCGGATAGCACAGATACGCAGTATTTT
CDR3aa: CASSPPLADSTDTQYF

d_gene: TRBD2
len: 16
j_gene: TRBJ2-3
abundance: -
v_gene: TRBV18
CDR3nt: TGTGCCAGCTCACCCGGGACTAGCGGGGGCACAGATACGCAGTATTTT
CDR3aa: CASSPGTSGGTDTQYF

d_gene: TRBD1
len: 15
j_gene: TRBJ1-5
abundance: -
v_gene: TRBV6-6
CDR3nt: TGTGCCAGCAGTCGACAGGGGGCGAGAAAACAGCCCCAGCATTTT
CDR3aa: CASSRQGARKQPQHF

d_gene: -
len: 14
j_gene: TRBJ2-7
abundance: -
v_gene: TRBV6-2/TRBV6-3
CDR3nt: TGTGCCAGCAGTTCTCTTAAGGGGACCTACGAGCAGTACTTC
CDR3aa: CASSSLKGTYEQYF

d_gene: -
len: 13
j_gene: TRBJ1-6
abundance: few
v_gene: TRBV4-1
CDR3nt: TGCGCCAGCAGCGAGCCACCGAATTCACCCCTCCACTTT
CDR3aa: CASSEPPNSPLHF

d_gene: TRBD2
len: 17
j_gene: TRBJ2-3
abundance: -
v_gene: TRBV24-1
CDR3nt: TGTGCCACCAGTGATCCAGGGACTAGCGGGAGCACAGATACGCAGTATTTT
CDR3aa: CATSDPGTSGSTDTQYF

d_gene: TRBD2
len: 15
j_gene: TRBJ2-5
abundance: -
v_gene: TRBV19
CDR3nt: TGTGCCAGTAGTATGGCTAGCGGGGGCCAAGAGACCCAGTACTTC
CDR3aa: CASSMASGGQETQYF

d_gene: TRBD1
len: 15
j_gene: TRBJ2-7
abundance: -
v_gene: TRBV6-5
CDR3nt: TGTGCCAGCAGTTACTGGGGGACAGGCAGCTACGAGCAGTACTTC
CDR3aa: CASSYWGTGSYEQYF

d_gene: -
len: 14
j_gene: TRBJ1-3
abundance: -
v_gene: TRBV11-2
CDR3nt: TGTGCCAGCAGCTCGACGGGCTCTGGAAACACCATATATTTT
CDR3aa: CASSSTGSGNTIYF

d_gene: TRBD1
len: 15
j_gene: TRBJ1-5
abundance: -
v_gene: TRBV7-2
CDR3nt: TGTGCCAGCAGCCCGGGACAGGCGTACAATCAGCCCCAGCATTTT
CDR3aa: CASSPGQAYNQPQHF

d_gene: -
len: 14
j_gene: TRBJ2-3
abundance: -
v_gene: TRBV5-5
CDR3nt: TGTGCCAGCAGCTTGTATACAGACACAGATACGCAGTATTTT
CDR3aa: CASSLYTDTDTQYF

d_gene: TRBD1
len: 14
j_gene: TRBJ2-7
abundance: -
v_gene: TRBV6-5
CDR3nt: TGTGCCAGCTTGCCACAGGGGAGTCCCTACGAGCAGTACTTC
CDR3aa: CASLPQGSPYEQYF

d_gene: TRBD1
len: 15
j_gene: TRBJ1-1
abundance: -
v_gene: TRBV7-9
CDR3nt: TGTGCCAGCAGCTTTAGGACAGGGAGGAACACTGAAGCTTTCTTT
CDR3aa: CASSFRTGRNTEAFF

d_gene: -
len: 16
j_gene: TRBJ2-7
abundance: -
v_gene: TRBV4-1
CDR3nt: TGCGCCAGCAGCCAAGATGGAGGTACCATTTGGGCCGAGCAGTACTTC
CDR3aa: CASSQDGGTIWAEQYF

d_gene: TRBD1
len: 14
j_gene: TRBJ1-2
abundance: -
v_gene: TRBV27
CDR3nt: TGTGCCAGCAGTTTATCGTCCCAGGGGGCTGGCTACACCTTC
CDR3aa: CASSLSSQGAGYTF

d_gene: -
len: 15
j_gene: TRBJ1-1
abundance: -
v_gene: TRBV5-6
CDR3nt: TGTGCCAGCAGCCTCTACCTGGGAGTGAACACTGAAGCTTTCTTT
CDR3aa: CASSLYLGVNTEAFF

d_gene: TRBD2
len: 19
j_gene: TRBJ2-1
abundance: -
v_gene: TRBV2
CDR3nt: TGTGCCAGCAGTGAAGCTACGTGGACTAGCGGGAGGACGGGCAATGAGCAGTTCTTC
CDR3aa: CASSEATWTSGRTGNEQFF

d_gene: -
len: 15
j_gene: TRBJ2-5
abundance: -
v_gene: TRBV27
CDR3nt: TGTGCCAGCAGTTTAGGATACGGGTTTGGGGAGACCCAGTACTTC
CDR3aa: CASSLGYGFGETQYF

d_gene: -
len: 14
j_gene: TRBJ2-5
abundance: -
v_gene: TRBV11-1
CDR3nt: TGTGCCAGCAGCTTGCAGGGGATCCAAGAGACCCAGTACTTC
CDR3aa: CASSLQGIQETQYF

d_gene: TRBD2
len: 16
j_gene: TRBJ2-3
abundance: -
v_gene: TRBV4-3
CDR3nt: TGCGCCAGCAGCCAAGCAGCGGGGGGGCTTGGAGATACGCAGTATTTT
CDR3aa: CASSQAAGGLGDTQYF

d_gene: -
len: 15
j_gene: TRBJ2-1
abundance: -
v_gene: TRBV18
CDR3nt: TGTGCCAGCTCCCCGGGCCAGGGAATAAAGAATGAGCAGTTCTTC
CDR3aa: CASSPGQGIKNEQFF

d_gene: -
len: 15
j_gene: TRBJ1-1
abundance: -
v_gene: TRBV18
CDR3nt: TGTGCCAGCTCACCGAGGACAGAGATGAACACTGAAGCTTTCTTT
CDR3aa: CASSPRTEMNTEAFF

d_gene: -
len: 15
j_gene: TRBJ2-2
abundance: -
v_gene: TRBV6-2/TRBV6-3
CDR3nt: TGTGCCAGCAGTGCCGGGACTGCGAGGGGCGGGGAGCTGTTTTTT
CDR3aa: CASSAGTARGGELFF